This TCR beta chain was sequenced for a study of blood T cells in healthy people across ages. This clonotype showed up many times. V was clipped by 3 bases and J by 5 bases, with 11 bases between them. The length of the CDR3 is 12 residues. CDR1 is DFQATT, CDR2 SNEGSKA, per germline (reference sequence). With a J-beta primer mix and a sample-barcoded 5' primer, a second PCR ran about 7 to 12 cycles. Using its own MiXCR run on the 5' RACE reads, TCRdb lists one record per CDR3 protein. This sample yields 650,000 to 1,000,000 distinct CDR3 sequences, of which 30% to 45% are seen a single time; approximately 13% belongs to the top ten.

This chain links TRBV20-1 with TRBJ2-7; maybe TRBD2 (6 bases). The receptor was derived from a man aged 18 to 30 in good health. The sequenced material came from blood. The CDR3 is CSARAGFNEQYF. In nucleotides, the CDR3 is TGCAGTGCTAGGGCGGGGTTCAACGAGCAGTACTTC.